These T cell receptor beta chains were read from a single sample in a study of blood T cell repertoires in COVID-19. Using immunoSEQ multiplex PCR, the repertoire was profiled, and TCRdb retains in-frame clones only, with some absent. The data hold 50,000 to 75,000 clones, with 80% observed a single time. Sequenced: peripheral blood. The receptor set was obtained from a man in his 60s with acute or convalescent COVID-19. Both conserved end residues are part of each CDR3. A D gene is named only where the DNA matches it firmly. Only part of the rows carry a size: once, few, many, or a class if the clone is expanded.

clone_size	v_call	d_call	j_call	cdr3_nt	cdr3_aa
-	TRBV15	-	TRBJ1-1	TGTGCCACCAGCAAAAAAGGCCAGGTCAACACTGAAGCTTTCTTT	CATSKKGQVNTEAFF
-	TRBV7-2	-	TRBJ2-3	TGTGCCAGCAGCCCCCGACTGCGCACAGATACGCAGTATTTT	CASSPRLRTDTQYF
-	TRBV7-9	TRBD1	TRBJ2-7	TGTGCCAGCAGCAAAAAATCGACAGGGTCCTACGAGCAGTACTTC	CASSKKSTGSYEQYF
-	TRBV5-1	TRBD2	TRBJ2-3	TGCGCCAGCAGCTTGGAACCTAGCGGGACCACAGATACGCAGTATTTT	CASSLEPSGTTDTQYF
few	TRBV7-9	-	TRBJ1-4	TGTGCCAGCAGCTTAACACAACCTTTTGAAAAACTGTTTTTT	CASSLTQPFEKLFF
-	TRBV2	TRBD1	TRBJ2-7	TGTGCCAGCAGTGAAAGACGGGACAGGCGTTACGAGCAGTACTTC	CASSERRDRRYEQYF
-	TRBV7-9	TRBD2	TRBJ2-3	TGTGCCAGCAGCCCCCGGAGGCTAGCGGGGGGCACAGATACGCAGTATTTT	CASSPRRLAGGTDTQYF
-	TRBV11-2	TRBD2	TRBJ2-7	TGTGCCAGCAGCTTAGGCCCTAGCGGGGGGGCCTACGAGCAGTACTTC	CASSLGPSGGAYEQYF
-	TRBV5-1	TRBD1	TRBJ2-3	TGCGCCAGCAGCTTACTCTCCGGGACAGGATGGGCAGATACGCAGTATTTT	CASSLLSGTGWADTQYF
-	TRBV28	-	TRBJ1-1	TGTGCCAGCAGTCCCAGTTCAGGGATGGCGAACACTGAAGCTTTCTTT	CASSPSSGMANTEAFF